This passage covers 10 T cell receptor beta chains from one sample sequenced in a study of blood T cell repertoires in COVID-19. TCRdb keeps only in-frame clones here, not all; method: immunoSEQ multiplex PCR. This sample carries 350,000 or so clones, around 87% of them seen once, and the ten largest clones take about 10%. The sample comprised peripheral blood. The receptor set was obtained from a woman aged 25 to 39 with COVID-19, enrolled during active disease.

The chain joins TRBV6-5 to TRBJ1-1; D perhaps matches TRBD1 (5 bases). Trimming cost V 5 bases and J 10 bases, with 14 bases left between them. Germline CDR1 MNHEY, CDR2 SVGAGI. The CDR3 runs 12 residues. The CDR3 loop is CASSLPGGLAFF. DNA for the CDR3: TGTGCCAGCAGTCTGCCGGGGGGGTTAGCTTTCTTT.

The chain carries TRBV30 and TRBJ1-1, with 8 bases that match TRBD1. In germline, CDR1 is GTSNPN, CDR2 SVGIG (reference sequence). CDR3 length: 14 amino acids. The J segment lost 2 bases and the V segment lost 2 bases, leaving 4 bases of the junction unmatched. The CDR3 sequence: CAWSTTGANTEAFF. The DNA of the CDR3 is TGTGCCTGGAGTACGACAGGGGCCAACACTGAAGCTTTCTTT.

J is TRBJ1-4 and V is TRBV28, with 11 positions matching TRBD1. The junction had 8 bases not matched to a gene; V was cut back by 6 bases and J by 8 bases. The germline gives CDR1 MDHEN, CDR2 SYDVKM. CDR3 length: 15 amino acids. Here the CDR3 DNA reads TGTGCCAGCAGCCCCCCGGGACAGGGGGGAGAAAAACTGTTTTTT. It specifies CASSPPGQGGEKLFF.

This clone was detected only once. The CDR3: CASSQGGGFSSYNEQFF. As DNA, the CDR3 is TGTGCCAGCAGCCAAGGGGGGGGATTCAGCTCCTACAATGAGCAGTTCTTC. V is TRBV4-2 and J is TRBJ2-1, with 7 bases fitting TRBD2. V dropped 1 base and J dropped 0; count of bases not matched to a gene: 6. The CDR3 totals 17 residues. The germline gives CDR1 LGHNA, CDR2 YNFKEQ.

This clone was observed at least ten times. The same CDR3 is also encoded by other DNA sequences in this sample. This chain joins TRBV10-3 and TRBJ2-7, with D possibly being TRBD2 (5 bases). Germline loops: CDR1 ENHRY, CDR2 SYGVKD. Trimming took 8 bases from V and 0 from J, leaving 8 bases between them. The length of the CDR3 is 12 residues. CDR3 amino acids: CAISGSSYEQYF. CDR3 in DNA: TGTGCCATCTCTGGGAGCTCCTACGAGCAGTACTTC.

The CDR3 sequence is CASSRGLAADTQYF. CDR3 coding DNA: TGTGCCAGCAGTCGCGGACTAGCGGCTGATACGCAGTATTTT. The gene calls are TRBV4-2 and TRBJ2-3; 10 bases are a match to TRBD2. Germline CDR1 reads LGHNA; CDR2 reads YNFKEQ. CDR3 length: 14 residues. V was clipped by 6 bases and J by 6 bases; unmatched bases: 6.

V and J are TRBV5-4 and TRBJ2-5; 8 nucleotides align to TRBD1. The CDR3 has 15 residues. With 4 bases clipped from V and 2 bases from J, the junction kept 7 bases outside the gene matches. The germline CDR1 and CDR2 sequences are SGHNT and YYREEE (reference sequence). The CDR3 nucleotides read TGTGCCAGCAGCAGATGGACAGGGCCTCAAGAGACCCAGTACTTC. Its translation is CASSRWTGPQETQYF.

The V call is TRBV7-8, the J call TRBJ2-1, with D possibly matching TRBD2 (6 bases). The CDR3 length is 16 residues. The germline gives CDR1 SGHVS, CDR2 FQNEAQ. Trimming removed 5 bases at V and 2 bases at J, with 16 bases between. The CDR3 DNA follows: TGTGCCAGCAGCCCGCACCGGGACTCGCCCTACAATGAGCAGTTCTTC. Translating it yields CASSPHRDSPYNEQFF. Supplemented by reference TRBV7-8 and TRBJ2-1, the full variable domain reads GAGVSQSPRYKVAKRGQDVALRCDPISGHVSLFWYQQALGQGPEFLTYFQNEAQLDKSGLPSDRFFAERPEGSVSTLKIQRTQQEDSAVYLCASSPHRDSPYNEQFFGPGTRLTVL.

This clone was found once. The rearrangement uses TRBV25-1 and TRBJ2-3; 7 positions agree with TRBD2. The V segment lost 1 base and the J segment 5 bases; nucleotides outside the gene matches: 6. Germline V lookup: CDR1 MGHDK, CDR2 SYGVNS. The CDR3 length is 15 residues. In DNA form, the CDR3 reads TGTGCCAGCAGTGAATTTCAGGCGGGGGTAGATACGCAGTATTTT. Residues: CASSEFQAGVDTQYF.

The chain joins TRBV6-5 to TRBJ2-1; D might be TRBD1 (7 bases). The ends were cut back, 2 bases at V and 9 bases at J, with 11 bases in the middle. The CDR3 consists of 13 residues. The germline CDR1 and CDR2 sequences are MNHEY and SVGAGI. CDR3 sequence (DNA): TGTGCCAGCAGTTACCGGCAGGGGGGTGAGCAGTTCTTC. Its protein product is CASSYRQGGEQFF.